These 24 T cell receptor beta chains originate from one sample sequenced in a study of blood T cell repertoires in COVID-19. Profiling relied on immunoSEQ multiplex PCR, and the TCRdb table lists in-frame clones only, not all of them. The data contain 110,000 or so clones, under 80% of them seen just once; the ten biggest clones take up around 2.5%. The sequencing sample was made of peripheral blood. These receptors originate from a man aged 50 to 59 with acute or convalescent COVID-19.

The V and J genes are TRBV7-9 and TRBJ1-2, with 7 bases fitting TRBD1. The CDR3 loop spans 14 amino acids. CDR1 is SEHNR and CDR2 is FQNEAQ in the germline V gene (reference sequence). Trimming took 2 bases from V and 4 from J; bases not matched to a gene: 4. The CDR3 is CASSLPGTVYGYTF. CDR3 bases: TGTGCCAGCAGCTTACCGGGGACAGTCTATGGCTACACCTTC.

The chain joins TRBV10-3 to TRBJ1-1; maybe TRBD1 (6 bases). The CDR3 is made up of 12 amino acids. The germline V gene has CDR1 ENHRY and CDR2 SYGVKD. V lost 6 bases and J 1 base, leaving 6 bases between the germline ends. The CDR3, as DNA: TGTGCCATCAGCAGGGGGAACACTGAAGCTTTCTTT. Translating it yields CAISRGNTEAFF.

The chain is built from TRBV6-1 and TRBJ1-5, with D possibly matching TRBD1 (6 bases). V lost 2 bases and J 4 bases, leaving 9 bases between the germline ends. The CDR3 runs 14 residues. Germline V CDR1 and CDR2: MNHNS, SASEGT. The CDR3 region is CASSETGLNQPQHF. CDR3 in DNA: TGTGCCAGCAGTGAAACAGGGCTGAATCAGCCCCAGCATTTT.

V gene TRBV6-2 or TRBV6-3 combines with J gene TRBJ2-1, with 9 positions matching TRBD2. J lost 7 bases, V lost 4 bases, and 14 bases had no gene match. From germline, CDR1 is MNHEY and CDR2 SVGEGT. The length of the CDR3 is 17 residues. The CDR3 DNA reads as TGTGCCAGCAGTTTAAGATTGGCGGGAGGGCTAGGGAATGAGCAGTTCTTC. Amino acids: CASSLRLAGGLGNEQFF.

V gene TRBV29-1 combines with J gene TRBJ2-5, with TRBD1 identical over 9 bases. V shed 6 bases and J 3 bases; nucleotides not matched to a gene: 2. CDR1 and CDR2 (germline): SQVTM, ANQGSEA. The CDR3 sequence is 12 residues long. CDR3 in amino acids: CSVRTGEETQYF. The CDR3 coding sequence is TGCAGCGTGCGGACAGGGGAAGAGACCCAGTACTTC.

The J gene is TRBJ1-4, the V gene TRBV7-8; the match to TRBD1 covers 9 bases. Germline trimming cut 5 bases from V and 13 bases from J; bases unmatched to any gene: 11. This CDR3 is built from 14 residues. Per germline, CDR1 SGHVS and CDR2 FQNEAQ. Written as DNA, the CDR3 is TGTGCCAGCAGCGAGGACAGGGGAAGGTGGGCACTGTTTTTT. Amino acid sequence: CASSEDRGRWALFF.

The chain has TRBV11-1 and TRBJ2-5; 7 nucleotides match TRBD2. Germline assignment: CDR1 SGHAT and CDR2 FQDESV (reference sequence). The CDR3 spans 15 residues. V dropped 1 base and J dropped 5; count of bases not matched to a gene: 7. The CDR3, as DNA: TGTGCCAGCAGCTTAGGAGCGGGGATCGGGGAGACCCAGTACTTC. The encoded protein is CASSLGAGIGETQYF. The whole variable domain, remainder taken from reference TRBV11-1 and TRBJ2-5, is EAEVAQSPRYKITEKSQAVAFWCDPISGHATLYWYRQILGQGPELLVQFQDESVVDDSQLPKDRFSAERLKGVDSTLKIQPAELGDSAMYLCASSLGAGIGETQYFGPGTRLLVL.

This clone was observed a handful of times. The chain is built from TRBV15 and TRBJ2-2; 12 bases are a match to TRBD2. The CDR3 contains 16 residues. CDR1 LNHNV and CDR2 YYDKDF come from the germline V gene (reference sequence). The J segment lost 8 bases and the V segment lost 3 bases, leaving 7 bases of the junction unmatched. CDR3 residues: CATSRPSGRALGELFF. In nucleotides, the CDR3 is TGTGCCACCAGCAGGCCTAGCGGGAGGGCGTTAGGGGAGCTGTTTTTT.

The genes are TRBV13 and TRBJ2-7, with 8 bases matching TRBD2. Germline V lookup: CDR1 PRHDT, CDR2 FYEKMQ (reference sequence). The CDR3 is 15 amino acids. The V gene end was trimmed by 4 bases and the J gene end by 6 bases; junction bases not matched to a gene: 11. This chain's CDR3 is CASSYRGGFASEQYF. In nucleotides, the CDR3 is TGTGCCAGCAGCTACCGGGGGGGATTTGCTTCCGAGCAGTACTTC. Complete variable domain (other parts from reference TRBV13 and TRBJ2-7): AAGVIQSPRHLIKEKRETATLKCYPIPRHDTVYWYQQGPGQDPQFLISFYEKMQSDKGSIPDRFSAQQFSDYHSELNMSSLELGDSALYFCASSYRGGFASEQYFGPGTRLTVT.

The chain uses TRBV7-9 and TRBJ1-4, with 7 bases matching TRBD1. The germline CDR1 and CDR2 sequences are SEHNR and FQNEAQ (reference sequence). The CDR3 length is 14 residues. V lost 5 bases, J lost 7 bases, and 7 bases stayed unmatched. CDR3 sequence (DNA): TGTGCCAGCAGCCTAACAGGGGTCGGTGAAAAACTGTTTTTT. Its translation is CASSLTGVGEKLFF.

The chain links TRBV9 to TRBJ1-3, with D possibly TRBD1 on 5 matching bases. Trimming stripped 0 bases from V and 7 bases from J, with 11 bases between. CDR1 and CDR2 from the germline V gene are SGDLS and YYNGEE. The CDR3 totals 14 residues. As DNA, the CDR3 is TGTGCCAGCAGCGTAGAACAGGAGGGTAACACCATATATTTT. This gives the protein CASSVEQEGNTIYF.

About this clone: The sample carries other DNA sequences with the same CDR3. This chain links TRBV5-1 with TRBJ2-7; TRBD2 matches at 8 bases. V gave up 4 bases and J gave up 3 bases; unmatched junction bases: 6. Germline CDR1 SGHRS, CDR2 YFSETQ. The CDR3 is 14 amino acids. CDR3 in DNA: TGCGCCAGCAGCCCAACTAGCGGTTACTACGAGCAGTACTTC. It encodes CASSPTSGYYEQYF.

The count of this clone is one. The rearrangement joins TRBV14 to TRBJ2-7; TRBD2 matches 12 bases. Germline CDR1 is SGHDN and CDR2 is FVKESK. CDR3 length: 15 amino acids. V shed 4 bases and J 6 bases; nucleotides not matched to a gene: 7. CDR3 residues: CASSPGLAGGAEQYF. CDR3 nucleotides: TGTGCCAGCAGCCCCGGGCTAGCGGGAGGGGCCGAGCAGTACTTC.

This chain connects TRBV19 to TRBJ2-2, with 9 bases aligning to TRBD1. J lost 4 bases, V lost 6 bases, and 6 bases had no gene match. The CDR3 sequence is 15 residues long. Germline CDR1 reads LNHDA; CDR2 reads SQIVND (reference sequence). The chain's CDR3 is CASRDGTGFTGELFF. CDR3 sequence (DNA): TGTGCCAGTAGGGACGGGACAGGGTTCACCGGGGAGCTGTTTTTT.

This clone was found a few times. The CDR3 nucleotides read TGTGCCAGCAGCTTAGATCAGGTCAGGGAAGCTTTCTTT. Residues: CASSLDQVREAFF. This chain uses TRBV11-2 with TRBJ1-1, with unresolved D. The CDR3 length is 13 residues. Trimming cost V 0 bases and J 8 bases, with 10 bases left between them. CDR1 and CDR2 (germline): SGHAT, FQNNGV.

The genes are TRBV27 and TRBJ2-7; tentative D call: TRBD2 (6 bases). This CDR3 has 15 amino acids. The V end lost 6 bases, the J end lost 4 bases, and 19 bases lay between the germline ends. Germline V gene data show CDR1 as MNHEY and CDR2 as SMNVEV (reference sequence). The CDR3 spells CASSPTGTPVYEQYF. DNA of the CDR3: TGTGCCAGCAGCCCGACGGGGACTCCTGTTTACGAGCAGTACTTC.

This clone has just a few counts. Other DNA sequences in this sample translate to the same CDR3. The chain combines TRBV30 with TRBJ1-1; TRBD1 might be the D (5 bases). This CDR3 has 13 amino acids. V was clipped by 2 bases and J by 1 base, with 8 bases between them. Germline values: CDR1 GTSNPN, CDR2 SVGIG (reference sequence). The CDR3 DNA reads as TGTGCCTGGAGTCAGACAGCGAACACTGAAGCTTTCTTT. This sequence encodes CAWSQTANTEAFF.

The CDR3 loop reads CASSPGTSGYNEQFF. The CDR3 bases are TGTGCCAGCAGTCCTGGGACTAGCGGGTACAATGAGCAGTTCTTC. The chain has TRBV28 and TRBJ2-1, with 12 bases identical to TRBD2. The CDR3 totals 15 residues. Germline trimming cut 5 bases from V and 4 bases from J; bases unmatched to any gene: 3. The germline gives CDR1 MDHEN, CDR2 SYDVKM.

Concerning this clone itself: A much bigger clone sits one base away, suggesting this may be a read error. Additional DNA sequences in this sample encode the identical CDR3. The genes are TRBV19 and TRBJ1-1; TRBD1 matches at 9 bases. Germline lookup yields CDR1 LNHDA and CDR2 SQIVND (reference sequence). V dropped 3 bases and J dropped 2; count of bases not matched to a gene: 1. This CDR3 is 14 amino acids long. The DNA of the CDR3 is TGTGCCAGTAGTATTACAGGGGGCAACACTGAAGCTTTCTTT. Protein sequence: CASSITGGNTEAFF.

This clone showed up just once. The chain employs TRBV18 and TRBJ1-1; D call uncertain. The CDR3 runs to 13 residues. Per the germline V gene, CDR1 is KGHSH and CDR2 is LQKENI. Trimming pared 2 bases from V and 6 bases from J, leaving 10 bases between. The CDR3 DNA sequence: TGTGCCAGCTCACCATACGAGGGCGCTGAAGCTTTCTTT. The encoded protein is CASSPYEGAEAFF.

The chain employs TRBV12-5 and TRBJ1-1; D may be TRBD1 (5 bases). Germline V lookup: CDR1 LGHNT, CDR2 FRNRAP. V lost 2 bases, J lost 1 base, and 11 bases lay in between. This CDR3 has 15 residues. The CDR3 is CASGLFRVGNTEAFF. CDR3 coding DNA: TGTGCTAGTGGTTTGTTCAGGGTAGGGAACACTGAAGCTTTCTTT.

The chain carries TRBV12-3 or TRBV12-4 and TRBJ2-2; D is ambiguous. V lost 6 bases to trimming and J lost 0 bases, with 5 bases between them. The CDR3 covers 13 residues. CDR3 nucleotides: TGTGCCAGCAGCTCTTCGAACACCGGGGAGCTGTTTTTT. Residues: CASSSSNTGELFF.

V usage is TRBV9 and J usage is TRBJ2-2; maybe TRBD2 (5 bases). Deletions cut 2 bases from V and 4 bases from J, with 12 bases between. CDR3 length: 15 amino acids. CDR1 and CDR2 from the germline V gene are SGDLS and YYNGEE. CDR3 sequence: CASSVEGLVTGELFF. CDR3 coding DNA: TGTGCCAGCAGCGTTGAGGGTTTGGTCACCGGGGAGCTGTTTTTT.

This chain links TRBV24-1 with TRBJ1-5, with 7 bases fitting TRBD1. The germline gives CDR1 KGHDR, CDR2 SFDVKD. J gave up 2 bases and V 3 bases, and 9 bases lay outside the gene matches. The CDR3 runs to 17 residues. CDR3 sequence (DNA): TGTGCCACCAGTGATACCCTTGGACAGGCGCGCAATCAGCCCCAGCATTTT. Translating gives CATSDTLGQARNQPQHF.